The 27 T cell receptor beta chains reported below all come from one sample, sequenced in a study of beta chain features in type 1 diabetes. Isolated RNA was reverse transcribed in full, so expressed TCRB transcripts were sequenced. Clones were sequenced by immunoSEQ multiplex PCR, and TCRdb holds only the in-frame ones, with some missing. The sample consists of around 300,000 clones, under 8.5% of them appearing once. Sequencing was performed on central memory CD4+ T cells from blood. The receptors here all came from a woman aged 18-29 years in good health.

The genes are TRBV25-1 and TRBJ1-2, with D possibly TRBD1 on 6 matching bases. Germline assignment: CDR1 MGHDK and CDR2 SYGVNS. The CDR3 contains 15 residues. The V gene lost 6 bases and the J gene lost 2 bases, with 16 bases spanning the gap. CDR3 nucleotide sequence: TGTGCCAGCAGCTCTACCCTGACAGGAAACTATGGCTACACCTTC. Its translation is CASSSTLTGNYGYTF.

The CDR3 region is CSVWGGQVDDIQYF. CDR3 nucleotides: TGCAGCGTTTGGGGGGGCCAGGTCGACGACATTCAGTACTTC. The chain recombines TRBV29-1 with TRBJ2-4, with D perhaps TRBD2 (7 bases). Germline CDR1 and CDR2: SQVTM and ANQGSEA. The CDR3 sequence is 14 residues long. With 5 bases removed from V and 8 bases from J, the gap between germline ends came to 19 bases.

The chain employs TRBV5-1 and TRBJ2-7; a weak D match, TRBD1 (7 bases). The germline V and J ends were trimmed by 4 bases and 2 bases, with 10 bases remaining between them. Per the germline V gene, CDR1 is SGHRS and CDR2 is YFSETQ. This CDR3 is built from 13 residues. The CDR3 nucleotides are TGCGCCAGCAGCGCGGGACAGACCTACGAGCAGTACTTC. Amino acids: CASSAGQTYEQYF.

This chain connects TRBV2 to TRBJ1-6; D is perhaps TRBD1 (5 bases). This CDR3 has 14 residues. V was clipped by 3 bases and J by 10 bases, with 13 bases between them. The germline gives CDR1 SNHLY, CDR2 FYNNEI. DNA for the CDR3: TGTGCCAGCAGTGAGGACGGGGCTCGATCACCCCTCCACTTT. It translates to CASSEDGARSPLHF.

This clone was observed a handful of times. The rearrangement uses TRBV7-2 and TRBJ2-3, with a weak D call TRBD2 (5 bases). From germline, CDR1 is SGHTA and CDR2 FQGNSA. The CDR3 length is 13 residues. Trimming took off 10 bases at V and 4 bases at J, with 15 bases between the two ends. This chain's CDR3 is CATTFPGSDTQYF. CDR3 sequence (DNA): TGTGCCACCACCTTTCCGGGGTCAGATACGCAGTATTTT.

The table lists this clone with many counts. This sequence joins TRBV28 and TRBJ2-6; no definite D call. V dropped 4 bases and J dropped 0 bases, with 7 bases sitting between them. Germline V gives CDR1 MDHEN, CDR2 SYDVKM. The CDR3 runs to 15 residues. The CDR3 bases are TGTGCCAGCAGTTCGTCCCCCTCTGGGGCCAACGTCCTGACTTTC. Its translation is CASSSSPSGANVLTF.

This clone turned up a few times. J is TRBJ2-1 and V is TRBV5-1; D is unclear. V lost 0 bases and J 8 bases, leaving 15 bases between the germline ends. Germline V gene data show CDR1 as SGHRS and CDR2 as YFSETQ. The CDR3 sequence is 15 residues long. This CDR3 is CASSLEGPPMDEQFF. CDR3 bases: TGCGCCAGCAGCTTGGAGGGTCCTCCCATGGATGAGCAGTTCTTC.

V and J are TRBV15 and TRBJ1-5; D not resolved. Germline CDR1 LNHNV, CDR2 YYDKDF (reference sequence). CDR3 length equals 12 residues. The V end was cut by 3 bases, the J end by 4 bases, with 4 bases between. CDR3 sequence (DNA): TGTGCCACCAGCAGGCCGAATCAGCCCCAGCATTTT. Translating gives CATSRPNQPQHF.

CDR3: CASSVVPGQENFNSPLHF. CDR3 in DNA: TGTGCCAGCAGCGTGGTCCCGGGACAGGAGAATTTTAATTCACCCCTCCACTTT. This chain uses TRBV9 with TRBJ1-6; 8 bases fit TRBD1. V dropped 2 bases and J dropped 6; count of bases not matched to a gene: 13. The germline V gene has CDR1 SGDLS and CDR2 YYNGEE. The length of the CDR3 is 18 residues.

This clone has more than one count but fewer than ten. The genes are TRBV7-9 and TRBJ2-2; D remains ambiguous. This CDR3 contains 14 residues. The germline gives CDR1 SEHNR, CDR2 FQNEAQ (reference sequence). Trimming shortened V by 4 bases and J by 3 bases, and 9 bases separated the two germline ends. The CDR3 region has the DNA TGTGCCAGCAGCTCGTCCTCATACACCGGGGAGCTGTTTTTT. Its protein is CASSSSSYTGELFF.

This clone has a count of ten or more. The chain combines TRBV7-2 with TRBJ2-3; D gene ambiguous. CDR1 SGHTA and CDR2 FQGNSA come from the germline V gene. The CDR3 is 14 amino acids. V dropped 0 bases and J dropped 2 bases, with 6 bases sitting between them. The DNA for the CDR3 is TGTGCCAGCAGCTTAGCCCAGCACACAGATACGCAGTATTTT. It specifies CASSLAQHTDTQYF.

The CDR3 is CASSSDVGTRYGYTF. CDR3 in DNA: TGTGCCAGTAGTTCCGATGTAGGCACCCGCTATGGCTACACCTTC. The V and J genes are TRBV19 and TRBJ1-2; D not certain. The CDR3 extends over 15 amino acids. Germline loops: CDR1 LNHDA, CDR2 SQIVND (reference sequence). The V gene lost 5 bases and the J gene lost 4 bases, with 17 bases spanning the gap.

The V call is TRBV7-2, the J call TRBJ2-3, with 9 bases matching TRBD2. V was pared by 4 bases and J by 1 base, with 9 bases of the junction left unmatched. The CDR3 has 17 amino acids. Looked up from germline, CDR1 is SGHTA and CDR2 is FQGNSA. CDR3 bases: TGTGCCAGCAGCTCGCGCTCCTGGACTAGCGGCACAGATACGCAGTATTTT. It is translated as CASSSRSWTSGTDTQYF.

The sample holds a few counts of this clone. The gene calls are TRBV7-2 and TRBJ1-5; D possibly corresponds to TRBD1 (5 bases). The V end was cut by 1 base, the J end by 7 bases, with 14 bases between. CDR3 length equals 15 residues. Germline V gene lookup returns CDR1 SGHTA and CDR2 FQGNSA. In DNA, the CDR3 is TGTGCCAGCAGCTTAGTGGAGGGGTTAGGACAGCCCCAGCATTTT. It specifies CASSLVEGLGQPQHF.

The chain carries TRBV7-2 and TRBJ1-5; tentatively, D is TRBD1 (5 bases). Trimming took 5 bases from V and 6 from J, leaving 14 bases between them. CDR3 size: 14 residues. Germline V gives CDR1 SGHTA, CDR2 FQGNSA. The CDR3 DNA reads as TGTGCCAGCAGCGCAACGACAGTCAGTCAGCCCCAGCATTTT. It encodes CASSATTVSQPQHF.

This clone has more than one count but fewer than ten. The chain links TRBV19 to TRBJ2-2; 9 bases are a match to TRBD1. The CDR3 is 15 amino acids. With V trimmed by 8 bases and J by 0 bases, 4 bases remained unmatched. Germline V gene sequence: CDR1 LNHDA, CDR2 SQIVND (reference sequence). CDR3 in amino acids: CASRGQGTNTGELFF. For the CDR3, the DNA is TGTGCCAGTCGGGGACAGGGTACGAACACCGGGGAGCTGTTTTTT.

This clone came up a few times. The chain carries TRBV10-3 and TRBJ2-1; D may be TRBD2 (6 bases). The germline V gene has CDR1 ENHRY and CDR2 SYGVKD. The ends were cut back, 6 bases at V and 11 bases at J, with 17 bases in the middle. The CDR3 consists of 13 residues. As DNA, the CDR3 is TGTGCCATCAGGGGGCTATCCCGGGAGAAGCAGTTCTTC. It specifies CAIRGLSREKQFF.

This chain links TRBV7-2 with TRBJ2-7; weak D call: TRBD2 (6 bases). Between the trimmed V and J ends, which lost 5 bases and 3 bases, there was a span of 17 bases. The CDR3 spans 15 residues. In germline, CDR1 is SGHTA, CDR2 FQGNSA. The DNA for the CDR3 is TGTGCCAGCAGCGCGACGGGGGTATCTGGCTACGAGCAGTACTTC. Amino acid sequence: CASSATGVSGYEQYF.

The table lists this clone with many counts. The CDR3 coding sequence is TGTGCCAGTAGCTCTGCACAAGAGACCCAGTACTTC. Protein product: CASSSAQETQYF. V is TRBV19 and J is TRBJ2-5, with D hard to call. With 6 bases removed from V and 2 bases from J, the gap between germline ends came to 7 bases. The CDR3 totals 12 residues. The V gene's germline CDR1 is LNHDA and CDR2 SQIVND (reference sequence).

The chain employs TRBV29-1 and TRBJ2-1; the match to TRBD1 covers 10 bases. The CDR3 sequence is 13 residues long. CDR1 SQVTM and CDR2 ANQGSEA come from the germline V gene. V lost 4 bases to trimming and J lost 8 bases; unmatched junction nucleotides: 5. The CDR3 coding sequence is TGCAGCGTTGCCCGGACAGGGGGGGATGAGCAGTTCTTC. It specifies CSVARTGGDEQFF.

The chain is built from TRBV7-2 and TRBJ1-3, with unresolved D. Germline V gives CDR1 SGHTA, CDR2 FQGNSA. The CDR3 length is 15 residues. V gave up 2 bases and J gave up 0 bases, with 8 bases separating them. CDR3 amino acids: CASSLTVVSGNTIYF. The CDR3 DNA reads TGTGCCAGCAGCTTAACCGTCGTCTCTGGAAACACCATATATTTT.

The sample holds many counts of this clone. The chain couples TRBV5-5 to TRBJ1-2, with D maybe TRBD1 (5 bases). The CDR3 has 14 residues. Germline V gene sequence: CDR1 SGHKS, CDR2 YYEKEE (reference sequence). Trimming removed 1 base at V and 1 base at J, with 8 bases between. The CDR3 coding sequence is TGTGCCAGCAGCTTGACAGGCGATAACTATGGCTACACCTTC. Translated, it gives CASSLTGDNYGYTF.

The chain has TRBV19 and TRBJ2-1, with a weak D call TRBD1 (6 bases). The CDR3 totals 15 residues. Trimming removed 6 bases at V and 4 bases at J, with 16 bases between. Germline V lookup: CDR1 LNHDA, CDR2 SQIVND (reference sequence). The CDR3 coding sequence is TGTGCCAGTAGGGGAATGGGGGCAAATTACAATGAGCAGTTCTTC. Encoded protein: CASRGMGANYNEQFF.

Comments on this clone: A junction boundary mismatches the germline segment, possibly from a read error. The same CDR3 also results from other DNA sequences found in this sample. The chain recombines TRBV5-1 with TRBJ2-3; tentative D call: TRBD1 (6 bases). The germline V gene encodes CDR1 SGHRS and CDR2 YFSETQ. The CDR3 is made up of 12 amino acids. The CDR3 DNA is TGTGCCAGCAGCCTCCAGGGGGATACGCAGTATTTT. It encodes CASSLQGDTQYF.

This chain links TRBV11-3 with TRBJ2-2, with TRBD1 matching over 10 bases. The CDR3 totals 15 residues. V shed 5 bases, J shed 2 bases, and the junction held 2 bases outside the gene matches. Germline-derived CDR1 and CDR2 are SGHNT and YENEEA. CDR3 region: CASSPTGGNTGELFF. The CDR3 bases are TGTGCCAGCAGCCCGACAGGGGGCAACACCGGGGAGCTGTTTTTT.

The chain links TRBV9 to TRBJ1-5; D remains unclear. The germline V gene encodes CDR1 SGDLS and CDR2 YYNGEE. The CDR3 consists of 13 residues. The V and J ends lost 0 bases and 9 bases respectively, with 10 bases between them. The CDR3 DNA is TGTGCCAGCAGCGTAGGACTCAAGCTGCCCCAGCATTTT. Translation: CASSVGLKLPQHF.

This clone has a handful of counts. DNA of the CDR3: TGTGCCAGCAGCCCCGCAGGGGGCAATGAGCAGTTCTTC. It is translated as CASSPAGGNEQFF. The chain links TRBV7-8 to TRBJ2-1; TRBD1 agrees at 7 bases. This CDR3 spans 13 amino acids. Germline CDR1 reads SGHVS; CDR2 reads FQNEAQ. V trimming: 5 bases; J trimming: 6 bases; junction bases outside the gene matches: 4.